This entry features one T cell receptor (beta chain) sequence. At one end the junction does not follow the germline gene, possibly because of a read error. This record belongs to a study of T cells in Graves' hyperthyroidism and ophthalmopathy. Regions amplified from RNA transcripts were the TCR beta CDR3 regions. HTBI primers were employed in a first-round RT-PCR of the TCR CDR3. In TCRdb, the multiplex PCR reads were re-called with MiXCR into one record per CDR3 protein. Of about 640,000 distinct CDR3 sequences detected, less than 25% appear once; the ten largest clones hold 34%. Germline-derived CDR1 and CDR2 are SGHVS and FNYEAQ. The CDR3 is made up of 15 amino acids.

This chain uses TRBV7-6 with TRBJ1-5; D unclear. The origin of this receptor is a man aged 25 to 45 with Graves' ophthalmopathy. The sample was blood. The CDR3 coding sequence is TGTGCCAGCAGCCCCAAAGCGGGGAGTGGGCAGCTCCAGCATTTT. Translated, it gives CASSPKAGSGQLQHF.